A single sample is the source of the 18 T cell receptor beta chains below, sequenced in a study of response to subunit inactivated influenza vaccine. TCRdb reprocessed the RT-PCR reads with MiXCR, giving one entry per CDR3 protein. Counted here are about 700,000 distinct CDR3 sequences, roughly 14% occurring once; the ten biggest clones make up roughly 11%. The sequences come from PBMCs from blood, collected approximately 13 days after vaccination. The receptors here all came from a man between 50 and 59 years old who received an inactivated influenza vaccine.

The V gene is TRBV9, the J gene TRBJ1-1; D remains unclear. CDR1 SGDLS and CDR2 YYNGEE come from the germline V gene. This CDR3 contains 15 residues. The V end lost 4 bases, the J end lost 4 bases, and 17 bases lay between the germline ends. The CDR3 spells CASSPRARTGTEAFF. The CDR3 nucleotides read TGTGCCAGCAGCCCCCGGGCCAGAACGGGCACTGAAGCTTTCTTT.

This chain uses TRBV3-1 with TRBJ2-1, with D possibly being TRBD1 or TRBD2 (5 bases each). The V and J ends lost 3 bases and 9 bases respectively, with 18 bases between them. Germline values: CDR1 LGHDT, CDR2 YNNKEL (reference sequence). This CDR3 region has 15 residues. The CDR3 sequence is CASSQGRLVSGEQFF. CDR3 bases: TGTGCCAGCAGCCAGGGACGGCTAGTAAGTGGTGAGCAGTTCTTC.

The sample holds many counts of this clonotype. The genes are TRBV12-3 or TRBV12-4 and TRBJ2-1, with D unresolved. The ends were cut back, 1 base at V and 6 bases at J, with 7 bases in the middle. The CDR3 extends over 13 amino acids. This chain's CDR3 is CASSLGWTNEQFF. The CDR3 DNA reads as TGTGCCAGCAGTTTAGGTTGGACCAATGAGCAGTTCTTC.

This clonotype was counted only a few times. J is TRBJ2-5 and V is TRBV29-1; TRBD2 aligns across 10 bases. CDR1 and CDR2 from the germline V gene are SQVTM and ANQGSEA. This CDR3 has 12 residues. Trimming at V came to 7 bases and at J to 5 bases, leaving 4 bases not matched to a gene. The CDR3 DNA follows: TGCAGCGCAGGGACTAGCGACGAGACCCAGTACTTC. Translation: CSAGTSDETQYF.

This clonotype was observed a few times. The rearrangement links TRBV7-2 to TRBJ1-6; TRBD1 is a possible D gene (5 bases). CDR3 length: 16 amino acids. Looked up from germline, CDR1 is SGHTA and CDR2 is FQGNSA. Trimming took off 1 base at V and 8 bases at J, with 15 bases between the two ends. CDR3 in DNA: TGTGCCAGCAGCTTAGATACCAGGGCAGTTGATTCACCCCTCCACTTT. Translated, it gives CASSLDTRAVDSPLHF.

There are a few counts of this clonotype. The chain recombines TRBV11-2 with TRBJ2-4; D not certain. CDR3 length equals 17 residues. Deletions cut 4 bases from V and 0 bases from J, with 16 bases between. Germline V CDR1 and CDR2: SGHAT, FQNNGV. CDR3 amino acids: CASSSEQGMLAKNIQYF. The CDR3 DNA reads TGTGCCAGCAGCTCAGAACAAGGAATGCTAGCCAAAAACATTCAGTACTTC.

The CDR3 DNA reads as TGCAGTGCTAGTCTAGCGGGGTCGAAGACCCAGTACTTC. As protein: CSASLAGSKTQYF. The V and J genes are TRBV20-1 and TRBJ2-5, with 9 bases identical to TRBD2. Losses at the gene ends were 3 bases for V and 6 bases for J; bases not matched to a gene: 5. The germline V gene has CDR1 DFQATT and CDR2 SNEGSKA (reference sequence). CDR3 length: 13 residues.

This clonotype was counted only a few times. The chain employs TRBV25-1 and TRBJ2-1; D not certain. V lost 6 bases, J lost 8 bases, and 8 bases lay in between. CDR3 size: 11 residues. Per the germline V gene, CDR1 is MGHDK and CDR2 is SYGVNS. The CDR3 loop is CASSHRDEQFF. CDR3 in DNA: TGTGCCAGCAGCCACCGGGATGAGCAGTTCTTC.

This clonotype was counted at least ten times. The chain has TRBV29-1 and TRBJ2-5; D not resolved. CDR3 length equals 12 residues. From germline, CDR1 is SQVTM and CDR2 ANQGSEA. V was trimmed by 5 bases and J by 5 bases, leaving 12 bases between them. The CDR3 sequence: CSVKARWETQYF. The CDR3 DNA reads TGCAGCGTTAAGGCTCGTTGGGAGACCCAGTACTTC.

This chain connects TRBV2 to TRBJ2-3; D is uncertain. Germline V gene sequence: CDR1 SNHLY, CDR2 FYNNEI. This CDR3 comprises 13 residues. Trimming stripped 4 bases from V and 6 bases from J, with 11 bases between. Here the CDR3 reads CASSGSPKDTQYF. The CDR3 region has the DNA TGTGCCAGCAGTGGGTCCCCTAAGGATACGCAGTATTTT.

This clonotype was detected only a few times. One end of the junction fails to match germline, which may point to a read error. This rearrangement joins TRBV7-2 to TRBJ2-1; perhaps TRBD2 as D (5 bases). The length of the CDR3 is 12 residues. CDR1 is SGHTA, CDR2 FQGNSA, per germline. The CDR3 spells CASSIAWNEQFF. CDR3 DNA: TGTGCCAGCAGCATAGCGTGGAATGAGCAGTTCTTC.

This clonotype came up a few times. V usage is TRBV29-1 and J usage is TRBJ2-7, with TRBD1 matching over 9 bases. Germline V gene data show CDR1 as SQVTM and CDR2 as ANQGSEA. The CDR3 is 13 amino acids. V lost 6 bases to trimming and J lost 3 bases; unmatched junction nucleotides: 6. CDR3: CSVGQGNNYEQYF. The CDR3 region has the DNA TGCAGCGTGGGACAGGGAAATAACTACGAGCAGTACTTC.

V gene TRBV20-1 combines with J gene TRBJ1-5, with D uncertain. Per the germline V gene, CDR1 is DFQATT and CDR2 is SNEGSKA (reference sequence). V dropped 6 bases and J dropped 0 bases, with 9 bases sitting between them. The CDR3 runs 13 residues. The CDR3, as DNA: TGCAGTGCAACGGGAAATAGCAATCAGCCCCAGCATTTT. It translates to CSATGNSNQPQHF.

Of note for this clonotype: This may come from a read error, since a much larger clone is one base off. The gene calls are TRBV6-2 or TRBV6-3 and TRBJ2-7; possible D gene TRBD1, 6 bases. V lost 2 bases to trimming and J lost 4 bases, with 9 bases between them. Germline V gene lookup returns CDR1 MNHEY and CDR2 SVGEGT. The CDR3 is 13 residues long. The CDR3 region is CASSYPGQYEQYF. In DNA, the CDR3 is TGTGCCAGCAGTTACCCAGGACAGTACGAGCAGTACTTC.

This clonotype occurred a few times. V usage is TRBV5-1 and J usage is TRBJ2-7, with TRBD2 matching 10 bases. This CDR3 has 16 residues. J was trimmed by 0 bases and V by 4 bases; bases with no gene match: 7. Germline values: CDR1 SGHRS, CDR2 YFSETQ. This chain's CDR3 is CASSPKREGHSYEQYF. DNA for the CDR3: TGCGCCAGCAGCCCGAAGCGGGAGGGCCACTCCTACGAGCAGTACTTC.

In its sample, this clonotype was seen a few times. The V gene is TRBV12-3 or TRBV12-4, the J gene TRBJ2-2; D is unclear. Trimming took 3 bases from V and 6 from J, leaving 17 bases between them. CDR3 size: 16 residues. CDR3 sequence: CASSLPSGRSPGELFF. As DNA, the CDR3 is TGTGCCAGCAGTTTGCCCTCGGGCCGAAGCCCCGGGGAGCTGTTTTTT.

A few counts support this clonotype. The J gene is TRBJ1-6, the V gene TRBV3-1, with 7 bases that match TRBD1. J lost 9 bases, V lost 3 bases, and 5 bases had no gene match. Germline loops: CDR1 LGHDT, CDR2 YNNKEL (reference sequence). The CDR3 spans 14 residues. The DNA of the CDR3 is TGTGCCAGCAGCCAGGGCAGGGGGTCTTCACCCCTCCACTTT. This translates into CASSQGRGSSPLHF. The whole variable domain, remainder taken from reference TRBV3-1 and TRBJ1-6, is DTAVSQTPKYLVTQMGNDKSIKCEQNLGHDTMYWYKQDSKKFLKIMFSYNNKELIINETVPNRFSPKSPDKAHLNLHINSLELGDSAVYFCASSQGRGSSPLHFGNGTRLTVT.

The rearrangement links TRBV5-1 to TRBJ2-1, with 8 bases that match TRBD2. This CDR3 region has 15 residues. Germline V gene data show CDR1 as SGHRS and CDR2 as YFSETQ. The V and J ends lost 2 bases and 7 bases, in that order; junction bases with no gene match: 8. The CDR3 sequence is CASSLGPGGSNEQFF. CDR3 sequence (DNA): TGCGCCAGCAGCTTAGGACCGGGAGGGAGTAATGAGCAGTTCTTC.